This T cell receptor (beta chain) was recorded in a study of CD8 T cells in ankylosing spondylitis. Each CDR3 protein gets one entry after TCRdb re-called the 5' RACE reads with MiXCR. This repertoire shows almost 400,000 distinct CDR3 sequences, 20% to 25% found once; its top ten account for about 17%. The study, taken as a whole, reports: About eight highly homologous variants made up a TCR beta motif that seemed to typify ankylosing spondylitis blood.

The V gene's germline CDR1 is KGHSH and CDR2 LQKENI. The CDR3 is 14 amino acids. This clonotype was recorded at least ten times. The antigen is unknown. One junction end disagrees with the germline gene, perhaps due to a read error. The source is a male donor with ankylosing spondylitis. The rearrangement links TRBV18 to TRBJ2-7; TRBD1 matches at 9 bases. Source material: blood, either unsorted or a sorted T cell fraction (not recorded which). The CDR3 DNA reads TGCGCCAGCAGCCCGGGGACAGGGTCCTACGAGCAGTACTTC. Its translation is CASSPGTGSYEQYF.